The sequence of this T cell receptor (beta chain) was determined in a study of blood T cell repertoires in COVID-19. About the study: Material from acute and convalescent COVID-19 was sourced from the United States, Italy and Spain. The cDNA or gDNA used as material had been derived from T cells, B-cell-depleted T cells, or PBMCs.

Authors' processing steps: Estimation of nucleated cell counts was performed using reference gene primer amplification. Generated by immunoSEQ multiplex PCR, the TCRdb table keeps only in-frame clones and is missing some. V and J calls and clone size come straight from that table; D and trimming were deduced from the DNA. This sample has 150,000 to 200,000 clones; more than 75% occur once, and the top ten carry 3.5% to 4.5%. With regard to this clone: At one end the junction does not follow the germline gene, possibly because of a read error.

This CDR3 spans 14 amino acids. Per the germline V gene, CDR1 is MDHEN and CDR2 is SYDVKM. The sequencing sample was made of peripheral blood. This chain links TRBV28 with TRBJ1-1; D not certain. This sequence originates from a man between 18 and 35 years old with active or convalescent COVID-19. The CDR3: CMTQPRLENTEAFF. CDR3 nucleotide sequence: TGCATGACTCAACCAAGACTGGAGAACACTGAAGCTTTCTTT.